One T cell receptor beta chain is described in this entry. Germline V gene data show CDR1 as LNHDA and CDR2 as SQIVND (reference sequence). V trimming: 8 bases; J trimming: 0 bases; junction bases outside the gene matches: 17. This CDR3 spans 18 amino acids. The sample originates from a study of blood T cell repertoires in COVID-19. Overall study: Samples representing acute and convalescent COVID-19 were sourced from the United States, Italy and Spain.

Sequenced by immunoSEQ multiplex PCR; TCRdb stores in-frame clones only, minus some. There are tens of thousands of clones in the sample; 81% occur only once, and around 3% lies in the top ten. The sequencing sample was made of peripheral blood. The TCR originated in a man aged 65 to 79 with COVID-19, enrolled during active disease. The chain recombines TRBV19 with TRBJ2-7; 9 positions match TRBD1. DNA for the CDR3: TGTGCCAGTCCCTCAAACCGGGACAGGGTCCAAAGCTCCTACGAGCAGTACTTC. Amino acid sequence: CASPSNRDRVQSSYEQYF.